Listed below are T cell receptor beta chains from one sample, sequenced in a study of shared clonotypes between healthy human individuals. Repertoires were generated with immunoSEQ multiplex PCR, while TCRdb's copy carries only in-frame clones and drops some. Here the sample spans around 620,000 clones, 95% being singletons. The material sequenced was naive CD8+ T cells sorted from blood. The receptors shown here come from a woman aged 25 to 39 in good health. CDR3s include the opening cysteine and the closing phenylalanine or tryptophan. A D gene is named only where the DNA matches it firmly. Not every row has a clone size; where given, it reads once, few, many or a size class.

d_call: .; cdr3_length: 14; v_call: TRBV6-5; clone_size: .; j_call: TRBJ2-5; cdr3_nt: TGTGCCAGCAGTTACTTAGCCTTAGCAGAGACCCAGTACTTC; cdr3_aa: CASSYLALAETQYF
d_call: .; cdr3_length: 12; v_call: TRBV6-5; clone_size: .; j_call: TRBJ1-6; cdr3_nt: TGTGCCAGCAGTCCTTCGGATTCACCCCTCCACTTT; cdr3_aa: CASSPSDSPLHF
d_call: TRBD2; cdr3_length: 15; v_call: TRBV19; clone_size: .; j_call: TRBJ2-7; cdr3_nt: TGTGCCAGTAGCCAGGACCGGGAGGGCCTAAACGAGCAGTACTTC; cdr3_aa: CASSQDREGLNEQYF
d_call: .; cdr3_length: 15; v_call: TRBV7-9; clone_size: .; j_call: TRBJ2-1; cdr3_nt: TGTGCCAGCAGCTTTCAGGGAGTCGGGGACAATGAGCAGTTCTTC; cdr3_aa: CASSFQGVGDNEQFF
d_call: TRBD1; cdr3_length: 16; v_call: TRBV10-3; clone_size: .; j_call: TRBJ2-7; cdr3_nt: TGTGCCATCAGTGATCCTCCGAACAGGGGCAGCTACGAGCAGTACTTC; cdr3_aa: CAISDPPNRGSYEQYF
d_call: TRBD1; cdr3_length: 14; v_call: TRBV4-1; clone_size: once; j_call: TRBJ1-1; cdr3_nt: TGCGCCAGCAGCCAAAGAACCTCGACAGGGGAAGCTTTCTTT; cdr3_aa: CASSQRTSTGEAFF
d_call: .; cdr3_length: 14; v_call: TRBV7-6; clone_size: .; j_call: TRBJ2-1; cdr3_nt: TGTGCCAGCAGCTTAGGCCTAGCAAACAATGAGCAGTTCTTC; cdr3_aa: CASSLGLANNEQFF
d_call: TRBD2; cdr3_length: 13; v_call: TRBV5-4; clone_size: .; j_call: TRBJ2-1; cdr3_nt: TGTGCCAGCAGCTTAGCGGGGGACAATGAGCAGTTCTTC; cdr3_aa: CASSLAGDNEQFF
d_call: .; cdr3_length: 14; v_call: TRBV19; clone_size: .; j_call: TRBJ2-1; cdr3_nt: TGTGCCAGTAGTATAGCGGGACTGTACAATGAGCAGTTCTTC; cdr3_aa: CASSIAGLYNEQFF
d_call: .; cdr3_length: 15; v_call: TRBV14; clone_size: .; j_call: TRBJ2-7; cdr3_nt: TGTGCCAGCAGCCAAGGTCTTCTACCCTCCTACGAGCAGTACTTC; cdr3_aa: CASSQGLLPSYEQYF
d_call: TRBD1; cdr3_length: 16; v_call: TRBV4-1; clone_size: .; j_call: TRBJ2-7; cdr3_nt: TGCGCCAGCAGCCAGGGCCCCGGGACAGGGACCTACGAGCAGTACTTC; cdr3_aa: CASSQGPGTGTYEQYF
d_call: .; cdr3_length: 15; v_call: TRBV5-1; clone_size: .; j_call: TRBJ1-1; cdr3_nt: TGCGCCAGCAGCTCGGGACACCCCCAGAACACTGAAGCTTTCTTT; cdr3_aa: CASSSGHPQNTEAFF
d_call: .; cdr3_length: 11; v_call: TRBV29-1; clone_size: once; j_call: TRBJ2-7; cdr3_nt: TGCAGCGTTGGTAACTCCTACGAGCAGTACTTC; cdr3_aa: CSVGNSYEQYF
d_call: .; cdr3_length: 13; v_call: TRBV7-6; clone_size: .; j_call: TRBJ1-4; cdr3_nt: TGTGCCAGCAGCCTAGCCCGAAGCGGGAAACTGTTTTTT; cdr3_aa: CASSLARSGKLFF
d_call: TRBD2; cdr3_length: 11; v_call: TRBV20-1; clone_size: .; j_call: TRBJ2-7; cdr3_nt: TGCAGTGCACGTCTAGCGGGCGAGCAGTACTTC; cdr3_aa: CSARLAGEQYF
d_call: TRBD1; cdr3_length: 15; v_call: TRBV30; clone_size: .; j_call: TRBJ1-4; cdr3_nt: TGTGCCTGGAGTCCCGGACAGGGAATTAATGAAAAACTGTTTTTT; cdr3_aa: CAWSPGQGINEKLFF
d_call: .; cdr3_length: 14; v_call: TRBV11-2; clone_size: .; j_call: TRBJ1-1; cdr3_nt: TGTGCCAGCAGCTTAGGAGGCCTGAACACTGAAGCTTTCTTT; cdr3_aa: CASSLGGLNTEAFF
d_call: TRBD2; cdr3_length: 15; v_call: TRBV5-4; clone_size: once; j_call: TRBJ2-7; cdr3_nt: TGTGCCAGCAGCTTTTATGGTAGCGGGACCTACGAGCAGTACTTC; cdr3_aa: CASSFYGSGTYEQYF
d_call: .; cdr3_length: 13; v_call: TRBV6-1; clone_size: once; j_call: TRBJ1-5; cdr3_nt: TGTGCCAGCAGCTACAGCCCGGATCAGCCCCAGCATTTT; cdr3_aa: CASSYSPDQPQHF
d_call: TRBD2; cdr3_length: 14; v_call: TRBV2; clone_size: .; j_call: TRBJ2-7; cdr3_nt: TGTGCCAGCAGAACTAGCGCCTACTCCTACGAGCAGTACTTC; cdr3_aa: CASRTSAYSYEQYF
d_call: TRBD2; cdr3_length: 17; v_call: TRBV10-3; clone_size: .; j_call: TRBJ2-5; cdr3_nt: TGTGCCATCAGTGAGTTCCTGGCGGGAGGGGCCAGAGAGACCCAGTACTTC; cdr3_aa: CAISEFLAGGARETQYF
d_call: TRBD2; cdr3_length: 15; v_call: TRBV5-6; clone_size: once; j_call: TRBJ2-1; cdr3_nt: TGTGCCAGCAGCTTGGGTCTAGCGGACCACAATGAGCAGTTCTTC; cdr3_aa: CASSLGLADHNEQFF
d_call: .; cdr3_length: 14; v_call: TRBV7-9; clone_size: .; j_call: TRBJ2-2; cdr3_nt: TGTGCCAGCAGCTTAGATGTGCACACCGGGGAGCTGTTTTTT; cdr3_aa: CASSLDVHTGELFF
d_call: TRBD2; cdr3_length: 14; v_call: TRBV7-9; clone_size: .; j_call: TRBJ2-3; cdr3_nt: TGTGCCAGCAGCTTTAGCGGGAGGACAGATACGCAGTATTTT; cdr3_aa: CASSFSGRTDTQYF
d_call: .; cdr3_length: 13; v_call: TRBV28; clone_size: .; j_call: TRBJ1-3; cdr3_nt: TGTGCCAGCAGTTTCCCGGCTGGAAACACCATATATTTT; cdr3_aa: CASSFPAGNTIYF